These 10 T cell receptor beta chains came from one sample sequenced in a study of T cell changes during pregnancy in multiple sclerosis (dated 2019 in TCRdb). The library was produced with the immunoSEQ multiplex PCR assay. As stored in TCRdb, this immuneACCESS dataset retains in-frame rearrangements with V and J assigned. A fraction of the clones does not appear; measured against another copy, unresolved V genes explain less than half of the discrepancy, and the remainder lacks a known reason. This sample gives around 72,000 clones in total; around 90% of them show up just once. Together, the top ten hold approximately 2% of the sample. The sequencing here drew on peripheral blood, taken in the second trimester of pregnancy. These receptors all come from a female donor in good health, enrolled as a control in a pregnancy study.

The chain carries TRBV11-2 and TRBJ2-7, with D possibly matching TRBD2 (6 bases). The germline V gene has CDR1 SGHAT and CDR2 FQNNGV. Trimming removed 0 bases from V and 3 bases from J, with 12 bases in between. The CDR3 extends over 15 amino acids. The CDR3 DNA is TGTGCCAGCAGCTTAGAGCCGGGACTTAGCTACGAGCAGTACTTC. Its translation: CASSLEPGLSYEQYF.

The rearrangement uses TRBV11-2 and TRBJ2-1, with D possibly matching TRBD1 (7 bases). V lost 5 bases and J 7 bases, leaving 9 bases between the germline ends. This CDR3 has 12 amino acids. The germline CDR1 and CDR2 sequences are SGHAT and FQNNGV. The CDR3 sequence is CASSAGQNEQFF. CDR3 coding DNA: TGTGCCAGCAGCGCGGGACAGAATGAGCAGTTCTTC.

The chain has TRBV5-6 and TRBJ2-2; 13 bases map to TRBD2. The CDR3 consists of 16 residues. Germline loops: CDR1 SGHDT, CDR2 YYEEEE. V shed 3 bases, J shed 3 bases, and the junction held 2 bases outside the gene matches. The CDR3: CASSSGLAGYTGELFF. The CDR3 nucleotides are TGTGCCAGCAGCTCGGGACTAGCGGGGTACACCGGGGAGCTGTTTTTT.

The chain carries TRBV4-2 and TRBJ2-1, with TRBD2 identical over 9 bases. V dropped 3 bases and J dropped 8; count of bases not matched to a gene: 11. This CDR3 is 16 amino acids long. CDR1 is LGHNA and CDR2 is YNFKEQ in the germline V gene. The chain's CDR3 is CASSQEMGLATDEQFF. CDR3 bases: TGTGCCAGCAGCCAGGAGATGGGACTAGCCACCGATGAGCAGTTCTTC.

This clone was seen just once. The chain links TRBV11-2 to TRBJ2-7, with TRBD1 matching 10 bases. Trimming took 2 bases from V and 5 from J; bases not matched to a gene: 9. Germline values: CDR1 SGHAT, CDR2 FQNNGV. CDR3 length: 16 residues. Here the CDR3 reads CASSLLRGQGIDEQYF. The CDR3 coding sequence is TGTGCCAGCAGCTTATTAAGGGGACAGGGGATTGACGAGCAGTACTTC.

The chain combines TRBV15 with TRBJ1-3; unclear D gene. In germline, CDR1 is LNHNV, CDR2 YYDKDF (reference sequence). CDR3 length equals 15 residues. The V and J ends lost 0 bases and 0 bases respectively, with 6 bases between them. CDR3 DNA sequence: TGTGCCACCAGCAGAGATCGCAGCTCTGGAAACACCATATATTTT. This gives the protein CATSRDRSSGNTIYF.

This chain links TRBV5-4 with TRBJ2-3, with D tentatively TRBD1 (6 bases). Germline V lookup: CDR1 SGHNT, CDR2 YYREEE (reference sequence). Trimming removed 6 bases from V and 6 bases from J, with 20 bases in between. The CDR3 is made up of 15 amino acids. The CDR3 DNA is TGTGCCAGCAAATATACGGGACACGGCTCTGATACGCAGTATTTT. It codes for CASKYTGHGSDTQYF.

This clone is labeled medium-sized. This chain links TRBV13 with TRBJ1-4, with TRBD1 identical over 9 bases. Germline CDR1 is PRHDT and CDR2 is FYEKMQ (reference sequence). The CDR3 loop spans 13 amino acids. The ends lost 4 bases at V and 8 bases at J; junction bases unmatched: 2. CDR3 DNA: TGTGCCAGCAGCTCCGGGACAGGGGAAAAACTGTTTTTT. It encodes CASSSGTGEKLFF. The entire variable domain, with the rest obtained from reference TRBV13 and TRBJ1-4, is as follows: AAGVIQSPRHLIKEKRETATLKCYPIPRHDTVYWYQQGPGQDPQFLISFYEKMQSDKGSIPDRFSAQQFSDYHSELNMSSLELGDSALYFCASSSGTGEKLFFGSGTQLSVL.

This chain uses TRBV28 with TRBJ2-2; possibly TRBD1 for D (5 bases). The V end was cut by 6 bases, the J end by 7 bases, with 18 bases between. Per germline, CDR1 MDHEN and CDR2 SYDVKM. This CDR3 has 15 amino acids. The CDR3 here is CASSPRKGWNGELFF. CDR3 nucleotide sequence: TGTGCCAGCAGCCCGAGGAAGGGGTGGAACGGGGAGCTGTTTTTT.

The chain joins TRBV12-5 to TRBJ2-1; maybe TRBD2 (5 bases). Germline V gene sequence: CDR1 LGHNT, CDR2 FRNRAP. Trimming removed 6 bases from V and 0 bases from J, with 15 bases in between. The CDR3 covers 16 residues. The CDR3 DNA reads TGTGCTAGTGGCCCTTCCCGGGATAGCTCCTACAATGAGCAGTTCTTC. Translated, it gives CASGPSRDSSYNEQFF.